A selection of T cell receptor beta chains follows, all from one sample in a study of post-analysis software for immune sequencing data. Each CDR3 protein is one row after TCRdb ran MiXCR on the PCR reads. Of approximately 770,000 distinct CDR3 sequences in the sample, around 46% are singletons; the top ten hold 4.9%. Sequencing was carried out using blood. The receptor set was obtained from a girl between 5 and 17 years old with multiple sclerosis. CDR3s include the opening cysteine and the closing phenylalanine or tryptophan. A D gene is named only where the DNA matches it firmly. Not all rows give a size; the values are once, few, many and, for expanded clones, a class.

TRBJ1-1,NA,TRBV6-1,NA,CASSGRPTEAFF,TGTGCCAGCAGTGGTCGGCCAACTGAAGCTTTCTTT
TRBJ2-1,once,TRBV2,NA,CASSRDSFNNEQFF,TGTGCCAGCAGTCGGGACTCGTTTAACAATGAGCAGTTCTTC
TRBJ1-5,NA,TRBV7-8,NA,CASSLGLTGDQPQHF,TGTGCCAGCAGCTTAGGACTGACCGGGGATCAGCCCCAGCATTTT
TRBJ2-1,NA,TRBV27,NA,CASSWRETNNEQFF,TGTGCCAGCAGTTGGAGGGAAACAAACAATGAGCAGTTCTTC
TRBJ2-5,NA,TRBV12-3/TRBV12-4,TRBD2,CASSEGLADQETQYF,TGTGCCAGCTCCGAGGGACTAGCGGACCAAGAGACCCAGTACTTC
TRBJ2-5,NA,TRBV7-9,NA,CASSAPDEETQYF,TGTGCCAGCAGCGCCCCGGACGAAGAGACCCAGTACTTC
TRBJ2-5,NA,TRBV13,TRBD1,CASSVKTGGYQETQYF,TGTGCCAGCAGCGTAAAGACAGGGGGTTACCAAGAGACCCAGTACTTC
TRBJ1-2,few,TRBV12-3/TRBV12-4,NA,CASSLLSGRNYGYTF,TGTGCCAGCAGTTTATTAAGTGGGCGGAACTATGGCTACACCTTC
TRBJ2-1,few,TRBV20-1,TRBD2,CSARPPSGSSYNEQFF,TGCAGTGCTAGACCTCCTAGCGGGAGTTCCTACAATGAGCAGTTCTTC
TRBJ2-7,few,TRBV6-6,TRBD2,CASRPPGLAGDSYEQYF,TGTGCCAGCAGACCACCGGGACTAGCGGGAGACTCCTACGAGCAGTACTTC
TRBJ2-5,NA,TRBV29-1,NA,CSVYSSGQYF,TGCAGCGTTTATAGTAGCGGCCAGTACTTC
TRBJ2-5,few,TRBV29-1,NA,CSVETGGEETQYF,TGCAGCGTTGAAACCGGCGGGGAAGAGACCCAGTACTTC
TRBJ2-5,NA,TRBV11-2,NA,CASSFTGATKLQETQYF,TGTGCCAGCAGCTTCACCGGGGCTACGAAGCTTCAAGAGACCCAGTACTTC
TRBJ2-7,NA,TRBV28,TRBD2,CASSSAGANTYEQYF,TGTGCCAGCAGTTCAGCGGGAGCAAATACCTACGAGCAGTACTTC
TRBJ2-1,few,TRBV7-3,NA,CASSSTGEGEQFF,TGTGCCAGCAGCTCAACAGGGGAGGGTGAGCAGTTCTTC
TRBJ1-1,NA,TRBV20-1,NA,CSARDLGSTNTEAFF,TGCAGTGCTAGAGATCTAGGGTCGACGAACACTGAAGCTTTCTTT
TRBJ2-5,NA,TRBV20-1,NA,CSARDGAEYQETQYF,TGCAGTGCTAGAGATGGAGCGGAGTACCAAGAGACCCAGTACTTC
TRBJ2-1,NA,TRBV3-1,TRBD2,CASSLAERYNEQFF,TGTGCCAGCTCACTAGCGGAGAGGTACAATGAGCAGTTCTTC
TRBJ1-2,NA,TRBV29-1,NA,CSVDPGYGHTF,TGCAGCGTTGACCCGGGGTATGGCCACACCTTC
TRBJ2-7,NA,TRBV12-3/TRBV12-4,NA,CASKQVGISYEQYF,TGTGCCAGCAAACAGGTGGGAATATCCTACGAGCAGTACTTC
TRBJ2-4,few,TRBV12-3/TRBV12-4,NA,CASRPYADSLFGNIQYF,TGTGCCAGCAGGCCTTACGCGGACAGTTTATTCGGGAACATTCAGTACTTC
TRBJ2-3,NA,TRBV24-1,TRBD1,CATSDLDRAGTDTQYF,TGTGCCACCAGTGATCTCGACAGGGCAGGCACAGATACGCAGTATTTT
TRBJ2-7,NA,TRBV24-1,TRBD1,CATSDPLGDRGYYEQYF,TGTGCCACCAGTGACCCTTTGGGGGACAGGGGGTACTACGAGCAGTACTTC
TRBJ2-1,NA,TRBV11-3,TRBD2,CASSLDLAGGDNEQFF,TGTGCCAGCAGCTTAGATCTAGCGGGAGGTGACAATGAGCAGTTCTTC
TRBJ2-5,NA,TRBV28,NA,CAIHGGSQETQYF,TGTGCCATCCATGGGGGAAGCCAAGAGACCCAGTACTTC
TRBJ1-1,few,TRBV7-2,TRBD1,CASSPGGANTEAFF,TGTGCCAGCTCACCAGGGGGAGCAAACACTGAAGCTTTCTTT
TRBJ1-2,NA,TRBV4-3,NA,CASSQDEDNGVNGYTF,TGCGCCAGCAGCCAAGATGAAGACAATGGCGTCAATGGCTACACCTTC
TRBJ2-3,NA,TRBV4-2,TRBD2,CASSQGARAGGTDTQYF,TGTGCCAGCAGCCAAGGAGCCCGAGCGGGGGGCACAGATACGCAGTATTTT
TRBJ1-1,once,TRBV6-1,NA,CASRTRLNTEAFF,TGTGCCAGCAGGACAAGGCTAAACACTGAAGCTTTCTTT
TRBJ2-1,NA,TRBV7-9,NA,CASSLKSEGGRNEQFF,TGTGCCAGCAGCTTAAAATCCGAAGGGGGACGCAATGAGCAGTTCTTC